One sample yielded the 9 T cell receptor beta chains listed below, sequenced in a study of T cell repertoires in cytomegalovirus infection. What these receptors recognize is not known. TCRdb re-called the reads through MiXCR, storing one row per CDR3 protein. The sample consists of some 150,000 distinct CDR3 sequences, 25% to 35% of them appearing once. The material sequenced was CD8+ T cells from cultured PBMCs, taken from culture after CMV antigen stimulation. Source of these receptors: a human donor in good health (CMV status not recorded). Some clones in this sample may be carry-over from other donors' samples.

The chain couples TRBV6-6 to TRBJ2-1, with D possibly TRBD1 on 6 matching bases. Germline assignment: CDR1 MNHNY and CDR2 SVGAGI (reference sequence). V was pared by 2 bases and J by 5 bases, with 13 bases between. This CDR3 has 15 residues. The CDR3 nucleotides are TGTGCCAGCAGTTACCTGACAGGATTCCACAATGAGCAGTTCTTC. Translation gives CASSYLTGFHNEQFF.

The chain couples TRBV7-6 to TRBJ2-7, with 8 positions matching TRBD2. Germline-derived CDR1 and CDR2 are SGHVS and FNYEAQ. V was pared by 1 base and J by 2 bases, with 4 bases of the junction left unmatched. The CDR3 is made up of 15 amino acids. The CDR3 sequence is CASSLGRGDTYEQYF. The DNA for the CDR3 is TGTGCCAGCAGCTTAGGGCGGGGGGATACCTACGAGCAGTACTTC.

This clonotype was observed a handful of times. CDR3 coding DNA: TGTGCCAGCAGTGAACACCCGGATAGCTCCTACGAGCAGTACTTC. This codes for CASSEHPDSSYEQYF. The rearrangement links TRBV6-1 to TRBJ2-7; D is unclear. Per germline, CDR1 MNHNS and CDR2 SASEGT. Trimming shortened V by 2 bases and J by 0 bases, and 11 bases separated the two germline ends. This CDR3 has 15 residues.

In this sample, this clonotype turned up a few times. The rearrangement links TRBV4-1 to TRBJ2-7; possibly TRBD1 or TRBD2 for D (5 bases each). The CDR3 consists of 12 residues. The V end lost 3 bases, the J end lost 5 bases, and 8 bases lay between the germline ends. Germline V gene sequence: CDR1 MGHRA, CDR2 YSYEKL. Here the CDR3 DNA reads TGCGCCAGCAGCCAGATGGGGGACGAGCAGTACTTC. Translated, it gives CASSQMGDEQYF.

CDR3 residues: CASSLSLAKNIQYF. CDR3 sequence (DNA): TGTGCCAGCAGTTTGTCCCTAGCCAAAAACATTCAGTACTTC. V and J are TRBV28 and TRBJ2-4; D remains ambiguous. CDR1 is MDHEN and CDR2 is SYDVKM in the germline V gene. Trimming shortened V by 3 bases and J by 0 bases, and 6 bases separated the two germline ends. CDR3 length: 14 amino acids.

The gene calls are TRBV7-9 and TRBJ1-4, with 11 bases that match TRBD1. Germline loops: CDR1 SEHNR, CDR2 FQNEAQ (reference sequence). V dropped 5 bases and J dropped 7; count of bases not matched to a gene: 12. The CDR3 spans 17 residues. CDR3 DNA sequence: TGTGCCAGCAGCCCTAGGACAGGGGGCGCAGCTGGTGAAAAACTGTTTTTT. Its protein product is CASSPRTGGAAGEKLFF.

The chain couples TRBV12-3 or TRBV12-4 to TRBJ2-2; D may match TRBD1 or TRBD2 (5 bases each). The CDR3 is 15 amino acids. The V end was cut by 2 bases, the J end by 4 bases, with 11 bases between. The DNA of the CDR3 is TGTGCCAGCAGTTTATCGGGGCAGTCCACCGGGGAGCTGTTTTTT. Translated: CASSLSGQSTGELFF.

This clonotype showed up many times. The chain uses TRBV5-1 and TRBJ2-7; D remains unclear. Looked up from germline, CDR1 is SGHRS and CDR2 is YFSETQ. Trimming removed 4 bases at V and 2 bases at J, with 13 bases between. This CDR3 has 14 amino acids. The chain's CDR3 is CASSPMALTYEQYF. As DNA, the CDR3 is TGCGCCAGCAGCCCTATGGCATTGACCTACGAGCAGTACTTC.

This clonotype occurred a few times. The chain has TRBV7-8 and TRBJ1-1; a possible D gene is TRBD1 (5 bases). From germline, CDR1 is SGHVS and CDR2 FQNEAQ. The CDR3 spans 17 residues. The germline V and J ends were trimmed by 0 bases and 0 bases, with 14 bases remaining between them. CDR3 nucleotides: TGTGCCAGCAGCTTAGCGGGACCGGGACTAATGAACACTGAAGCTTTCTTT. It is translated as CASSLAGPGLMNTEAFF.